The 32 T cell receptor beta chains in this list originate from one sample, sequenced in a study of cytomegalovirus exposure and HLA in healthy donors. PCR was performed using 60 Vbeta and 13 Jbeta primers. The method was immunoSEQ multiplex PCR; TCRdb's version includes in-frame clones alone and lacks a portion of them. The sample lists about 160,000 clones; around four fifths were seen once. Sequenced material: PBMCs. The receptors come from a woman aged 45-60 years in good health and CMV-seronegative.

This clone was found a few times. This chain joins TRBV5-6 and TRBJ1-2; TRBD1 is a possible D gene (6 bases). Germline V gives CDR1 SGHDT, CDR2 YYEEEE. The CDR3 runs 15 residues. V gave up 3 bases and J gave up 3 bases, with 15 bases separating them. CDR3 protein: CASSSWGGLDYGYTF. In DNA, the CDR3 is TGTGCCAGCAGCTCGTGGGGGGGGCTGGACTATGGCTACACCTTC.

The chain recombines TRBV9 with TRBJ2-3, with TRBD2 matching 8 bases. The CDR3 runs 15 residues. From germline, CDR1 is SGDLS and CDR2 YYNGEE. J lost 2 bases, V lost 1 base, and 3 bases had no gene match. CDR3 sequence: CASSVSSGYTDTQYF. CDR3 coding DNA: TGTGCCAGCAGCGTATCTAGCGGGTACACAGATACGCAGTATTTT.

The genes are TRBV9 and TRBJ2-3; D unclear. Germline loops: CDR1 SGDLS, CDR2 YYNGEE. There are 13 residues in the CDR3. Trimming took 3 bases from V and 3 from J, leaving 8 bases between them. CDR3 loop: CASSALETDTQYF. DNA for the CDR3: TGTGCCAGCAGCGCCTTAGAGACAGATACGCAGTATTTT.

The chain couples TRBV29-1 to TRBJ2-3; weak D call: TRBD2 (5 bases). Germline V gene data show CDR1 as SQVTM and CDR2 as ANQGSEA. CDR3 length: 18 residues. The V end lost 4 bases, the J end lost 2 bases, and 25 bases lay between the germline ends. The CDR3: CSVVGPGDSAIYTDTQYF. The CDR3 DNA reads TGCAGCGTTGTTGGGCCCGGGGATAGCGCCATATACACAGATACGCAGTATTTT.

V is TRBV10-1 and J is TRBJ2-2; weak D call: TRBD1 (7 bases). The V and J ends lost 6 bases and 5 bases respectively, with 10 bases between them. Germline V gene lookup returns CDR1 WNHNN and CDR2 SYGVQD (reference sequence). CDR3 length: 13 amino acids. CDR3 in amino acids: CASRAGGTGELFF. DNA for the CDR3: TGCGCCAGCAGGGCAGGGGGGACCGGGGAGCTGTTTTTT.

The chain recombines TRBV5-1 with TRBJ2-2; tentatively, D is TRBD2 (5 bases). The length of the CDR3 is 15 residues. In germline, CDR1 is SGHRS, CDR2 YFSETQ. Trimming took off 4 bases at V and 4 bases at J, with 14 bases between the two ends. CDR3 in amino acids: CASSRLERSTGELFF. DNA of the CDR3: TGCGCCAGCAGCCGCTTGGAGCGGTCCACCGGGGAGCTGTTTTTT. The full variable domain, in which reference TRBV5-1 and TRBJ2-2 provide the parts outside the CDR3, is KAGVTQTPRYLIKTRGQQVTLSCSPISGHRSVSWYQQTPGQGLQFLFEYFSETQRNKGNFPGRFSGRQFSNSRSEMNVSTLELGDSALYLCASSRLERSTGELFFGEGSRLTVL.

This chain uses TRBV5-5 with TRBJ1-2; D ambiguous. The CDR3 is made up of 15 amino acids. V lost 3 bases and J lost 8, with 20 bases in between. Germline CDR1 reads SGHKS; CDR2 reads YYEKEE (reference sequence). The CDR3 sequence is CASSYIGGPSYGYTF. DNA for the CDR3: TGTGCCAGCAGCTATATCGGCGGTCCATCCTACGGCTACACCTTC.

The genes are TRBV15 and TRBJ2-1; TRBD2 is a possible D gene (7 bases). The ends were cut back, 0 bases at V and 14 bases at J, with 20 bases in the middle. Germline CDR1 LNHNV, CDR2 YYDKDF (reference sequence). The CDR3 length is 15 residues. CDR3 DNA sequence: TGTGCCACCAGCAGAGATTTGGCAGGCGGAGGGGGGGAGTTCTTC. It yields the protein CATSRDLAGGGGEFF.

The V and J genes are TRBV6-5 and TRBJ2-7; 9 bases map to TRBD2. This CDR3 is built from 16 residues. Germline V gene sequence: CDR1 MNHEY, CDR2 SVGAGI. The V gene end was trimmed by 0 bases and the J gene end by 4 bases; junction bases not matched to a gene: 7. DNA for the CDR3: TGTGCCAGCAGTTACTCGCGGAGCGGGGGGCGTTACGAGCAGTACTTC. Its translation: CASSYSRSGGRYEQYF.

This rearrangement joins TRBV6-1 to TRBJ1-2; the match to TRBD1 covers 7 bases. V lost 4 bases to trimming and J lost 2 bases; unmatched junction nucleotides: 7. This CDR3 is 15 amino acids long. Germline values: CDR1 MNHNS, CDR2 SASEGT. As DNA, the CDR3 is TGTGCCAGCAGTGGGACAGGCGCCGAGAACTATGGCTACACCTTC. Translated: CASSGTGAENYGYTF.

A few counts support this clone. The chain has TRBV18 and TRBJ2-1, with TRBD1 identical over 7 bases. This CDR3 has 15 residues. V lost 1 base and J lost 7; bases outside the gene matches: 7. Germline values: CDR1 KGHSH, CDR2 LQKENI. The DNA for the CDR3 is TGTGCCAGCTCACCACAGGGGGCGCTGGGTAATGAGCAGTTCTTC. The encoded protein is CASSPQGALGNEQFF.

The rearrangement links TRBV10-3 to TRBJ2-3; 12 bases fit TRBD2. The V segment lost 8 bases and the J segment 2 bases; nucleotides outside the gene matches: 5. This CDR3 region has 15 residues. Germline-derived CDR1 and CDR2 are ENHRY and SYGVKD. In nucleotides, the CDR3 is TGTGCCATCCTCGGACTAGCGGGGACCACAGATACGCAGTATTTT. Amino acids: CAILGLAGTTDTQYF.

V gene TRBV19 combines with J gene TRBJ1-5; D not certain. Germline CDR1 and CDR2: LNHDA and SQIVND (reference sequence). Between the trimmed V and J ends, which lost 1 base and 4 bases, there was a span of 11 bases. The CDR3 spans 15 residues. The CDR3: CASSIGVAANQPQHF. CDR3 nucleotide sequence: TGTGCCAGTAGTATAGGGGTGGCAGCGAATCAGCCCCAGCATTTT.

The chain employs TRBV7-9 and TRBJ2-7, with a tentative D call TRBD1 (6 bases). Germline CDR1 is SEHNR and CDR2 is FQNEAQ (reference sequence). The germline V and J ends were trimmed by 5 bases and 4 bases, with 9 bases remaining between them. The CDR3 covers 12 residues. CDR3 amino acids: CASSLQGYEQYF. CDR3 DNA sequence: TGTGCCAGCAGCCTACAGGGTTACGAGCAGTACTTC.

V usage is TRBV18 and J usage is TRBJ2-7; 8 bases are a match to TRBD1. The CDR3 covers 15 residues. V lost 6 bases, J lost 5 bases, and 12 bases stayed unmatched. The germline V gene encodes CDR1 KGHSH and CDR2 LQKENI. The CDR3 here is CASSRLDRGSDEQYF. In nucleotides, the CDR3 is TGTGCCAGCTCCCGCCTCGACAGGGGTTCCGACGAGCAGTACTTC.

The rearrangement joins TRBV19 to TRBJ1-2; 7 nucleotides align to TRBD1. The CDR3 length is 15 residues. CDR1 is LNHDA, CDR2 SQIVND, per germline (reference sequence). The V and J ends lost 11 bases and 2 bases, in that order; junction bases with no gene match: 14. The chain's CDR3 is CAVQGRKFTNYGYTF. CDR3 coding DNA: TGTGCCGTACAGGGGCGTAAATTTACGAACTATGGCTACACCTTC. Together with reference TRBV19 and TRBJ1-2, the CDR3 gives the full variable domain: DGGITQSPKYLFRKEGQNVTLSCEQNLNHDAMYWYRQDPGQGLRLIYYSQIVNDFQKGDIAEGYSVSREKKESFPLTVTSAQKNPTAFYLCAVQGRKFTNYGYTFGSGTRLTVV.

This clone was detected a few times. The gene calls are TRBV5-1 and TRBJ2-2; 9 bases line up with TRBD1. In germline, CDR1 is SGHRS, CDR2 YFSETQ. V was pared by 4 bases and J by 3 bases, with 1 base of the junction left unmatched. This CDR3 has 14 residues. The CDR3 region is CASSRDRDTGELFF. For the CDR3, the DNA is TGCGCCAGCAGCCGGGACAGGGACACCGGGGAGCTGTTTTTT. The entire variable domain, with the rest obtained from reference TRBV5-1 and TRBJ2-2, is as follows: KAGVTQTPRYLIKTRGQQVTLSCSPISGHRSVSWYQQTPGQGLQFLFEYFSETQRNKGNFPGRFSGRQFSNSRSEMNVSTLELGDSALYLCASSRDRDTGELFFGEGSRLTVL.

This chain links TRBV27 with TRBJ2-1; 12 bases fit TRBD1. The V gene end was trimmed by 1 base and the J gene end by 5 bases; junction bases not matched to a gene: 15. The germline V gene has CDR1 MNHEY and CDR2 SMNVEV (reference sequence). The CDR3 sequence is 20 residues long. CDR3 sequence reads: CASSLLSLGTGGGLNNEQFF. Written as DNA, the CDR3 is TGTGCCAGCAGTTTATTAAGTTTAGGGACAGGGGGCGGACTAAACAATGAGCAGTTCTTC.

This chain connects TRBV19 to TRBJ1-2; D is undetermined. Trimming pared 6 bases from V and 8 bases from J, leaving 16 bases between. This CDR3 has 13 residues. CDR1 and CDR2 from the germline V gene are LNHDA and SQIVND (reference sequence). This CDR3 is CASSPPGRGGYTF. The CDR3 coding sequence is TGTGCCAGTAGCCCTCCCGGCCGAGGAGGCTACACCTTC.

This clone was recorded only once. The V and J genes are TRBV5-1 and TRBJ2-1, with 10 bases matching TRBD2. CDR3 size: 16 residues. Per the germline V gene, CDR1 is SGHRS and CDR2 is YFSETQ. V dropped 1 base and J dropped 6; count of bases not matched to a gene: 7. CDR3 DNA sequence: TGCGCCAGCAGCTTGATTCCTAGCGGGGGTTTCAATGAGCAGTTCTTC. This sequence encodes CASSLIPSGGFNEQFF. The full variable domain, in which reference TRBV5-1 and TRBJ2-1 provide the parts outside the CDR3, is KAGVTQTPRYLIKTRGQQVTLSCSPISGHRSVSWYQQTPGQGLQFLFEYFSETQRNKGNFPGRFSGRQFSNSRSEMNVSTLELGDSALYLCASSLIPSGGFNEQFFGPGTRLTVL.

The rearrangement uses TRBV19 and TRBJ1-4, with 9 bases fitting TRBD1. V shed 4 bases and J 8 bases; nucleotides not matched to a gene: 8. CDR1 and CDR2 (germline): LNHDA, SQIVND (reference sequence). The CDR3 spans 15 residues. The CDR3 DNA sequence: TGTGCCAGTAGTACGAGGACAGGGGTGAGCGAAAAACTGTTTTTT. This gives the protein CASSTRTGVSEKLFF.

The chain joins TRBV28 to TRBJ1-2; 7 bases line up with TRBD1. The CDR3 loop spans 14 amino acids. With 5 bases clipped from V and 2 bases from J, the junction kept 5 bases outside the gene matches. The germline V gene has CDR1 MDHEN and CDR2 SYDVKM. This CDR3 reads CASSIQGGNYGYTF. The CDR3 DNA follows: TGTGCCAGCAGTATCCAGGGGGGAAACTATGGCTACACCTTC.

This clone was found once. The chain employs TRBV27 and TRBJ2-7; possibly TRBD1 for D (6 bases). V lost 0 bases to trimming and J lost 3 bases, with 6 bases between them. CDR3 length: 13 residues. CDR1 is MNHEY and CDR2 is SMNVEV in the germline V gene (reference sequence). CDR3 sequence: CASSLSDSYEQYF. CDR3 coding DNA: TGTGCCAGCAGTTTATCGGACAGCTACGAGCAGTACTTC.

The chain recombines TRBV11-2 with TRBJ2-7; maybe TRBD1 (6 bases). The CDR3 extends over 14 amino acids. V was shortened by 6 bases and J by 0 bases, with 12 bases between the two germline ends. Germline V lookup: CDR1 SGHAT, CDR2 FQNNGV. The CDR3 bases are TGTGCCAGCAGGTTCGACAGGTACTCCTACGAGCAGTACTTC. It is translated as CASRFDRYSYEQYF.

The rearrangement joins TRBV2 to TRBJ2-7; D unclear. Germline V CDR1 and CDR2: SNHLY, FYNNEI. The CDR3 sequence is 13 residues long. Between the trimmed V and J ends, which lost 7 bases and 2 bases, there was a span of 12 bases. CDR3 loop: CASTRLTTYEQYF. CDR3 in DNA: TGTGCCAGCACTAGACTTACTACCTACGAGCAGTACTTC.

The gene calls are TRBV9 and TRBJ2-1; 8 positions match TRBD2. Germline CDR1 reads SGDLS; CDR2 reads YYNGEE. The CDR3 is 20 residues long. V was pared by 0 bases and J by 1 base, with 15 bases of the junction left unmatched. CDR3 loop: CASSVGRSGGPPRSYNEQFF. The CDR3 DNA is TGTGCCAGCAGCGTAGGCAGGTCGGGAGGGCCCCCACGATCCTACAATGAGCAGTTCTTC.

The chain uses TRBV2 and TRBJ2-7, with TRBD2 matching 13 bases. The CDR3 spans 15 residues. With V trimmed by 6 bases and J by 7 bases, 9 bases remained unmatched. Germline CDR1 is SNHLY and CDR2 is FYNNEI. In nucleotides, the CDR3 is TGTGCCAGCAGAGCCACTAGCGGGGGGGCCAGGGAGCAGTACTTC. Protein: CASRATSGGAREQYF.

The chain uses TRBV7-9 and TRBJ2-3, with 7 bases matching TRBD1. Trimming removed 0 bases from V and 8 bases from J; junction bases left unmatched: 17. The CDR3 is made up of 18 amino acids. The germline V gene has CDR1 SEHNR and CDR2 FQNEAQ (reference sequence). CDR3 in DNA: TGTGCCAGCAGCTTAGCGGGTGTCAGGACAGGATATCTGGGTACGCAGTATTTT. Translated, it gives CASSLAGVRTGYLGTQYF.

The rearrangement uses TRBV6-5 and TRBJ1-4; unclear D gene. From germline, CDR1 is MNHEY and CDR2 SVGAGI. The CDR3 is 13 amino acids. Trimming removed 4 bases from V and 7 bases from J, with 10 bases in between. The CDR3 spells CASSSRVGEKLFF. The CDR3 bases are TGTGCCAGCAGTTCCCGGGTCGGTGAAAAACTGTTTTTT.

The chain has TRBV19 and TRBJ2-1; no clear D gene. Trimming pared 7 bases from V and 7 bases from J, leaving 14 bases between. CDR1 and CDR2 from the germline V gene are LNHDA and SQIVND (reference sequence). The length of the CDR3 is 13 residues. The CDR3, as DNA: TGTGCCAGTAAGACGGTTGACATGAATGAGCAGTTCTTC. This codes for CASKTVDMNEQFF.

The chain couples TRBV11-3 to TRBJ2-2; D is perhaps TRBD2 (6 bases). Per germline, CDR1 SGHNT and CDR2 YENEEA. Trimming took 3 bases from V and 0 from J, leaving 11 bases between them. The CDR3 extends over 16 amino acids. The CDR3 DNA reads as TGTGCCAGCAGCTTCATGGGCGGGACGAACACCGGGGAGCTGTTTTTT. Translated, it gives CASSFMGGTNTGELFF.

There are a few counts of this clone. V and J are TRBV7-2 and TRBJ2-7, with D maybe TRBD1 (5 bases). Germline V gene data show CDR1 as SGHTA and CDR2 as FQGNSA. The CDR3 is made up of 16 amino acids. V was clipped by 5 bases and J by 2 bases, with 19 bases between them. CDR3 DNA sequence: TGTGCCAGCAGCCCACCCCCCCCAGGGCTACCCTACGAGCAGTACTTC. This gives the protein CASSPPPPGLPYEQYF.